These 11 T cell receptor beta chains came from one sample sequenced in a study of read filtering for tumor transcriptome and immune sequencing. From 400 to 450 ng of RNA, a library with molecular barcoded alpha/delta and beta/gamma adaptors was made. TCRdb reprocessed the reads with MiXCR, giving one entry per CDR3 protein. The sample includes some 130,000 distinct CDR3 sequences, approximately 12% of them seen just once. Sequences were obtained from a population of CD138-negative cells sorted from bone marrow. All receptors come from a donor older than 35 with multiple myeloma.

This clonotype was observed many times. This chain links TRBV5-1 with TRBJ2-1; 7 bases match TRBD1. Germline CDR1 SGHRS, CDR2 YFSETQ. The CDR3 totals 15 residues. The junction had 14 bases not matched to a gene; V was cut back by 4 bases and J by 10 bases. DNA of the CDR3: TGCGCCAGCAGCGCCGGGACAGCGGACGCCATCGAGCAGTTCTTC. Translated, it gives CASSAGTADAIEQFF.

A few counts support this clonotype. This may arise from a read error, as a much more abundant clone is one base away. The chain carries TRBV7-6 and TRBJ1-1; the D is unclear. Germline V gives CDR1 SGHVS, CDR2 FNYEAQ. The CDR3 spans 14 residues. This CDR3 reads CASSLGRDVTEAYF. For the CDR3, the DNA is TGTGCCAGCAGCTTAGGAAGAGACGTCACTGAAGCTTACTTT.

This clonotype was seen ten or more times. The J gene is TRBJ2-3, the V gene TRBV20-1, with D hard to call. The CDR3 runs to 15 residues. Trimming took 5 bases from V and 0 from J, leaving 15 bases between them. From germline, CDR1 is DFQATT and CDR2 SNEGSKA (reference sequence). In DNA, the CDR3 is TGCAGTGCTTGGTATAGCAGAACTAGCACAGATACGCAGTATTTT. Protein sequence: CSAWYSRTSTDTQYF.

There are a few counts of this clonotype. A much larger clone differs from this one at a single base, so this may be a read error. This chain joins TRBV29-1 and TRBJ2-1, with 9 bases identical to TRBD2. The CDR3 is 16 residues long. V lost 0 bases to trimming and J lost 8 bases; unmatched junction nucleotides: 11. The germline V gene encodes CDR1 SQVTM and CDR2 ANQGSEA. The CDR3 protein is CSVEDQSGRNDYEQFF. The CDR3 DNA is TGCAGCGTTGAAGATCAGAGCGGGAGGAATGACTATGAGCAGTTCTTC.

This clonotype was detected a few times. V is TRBV5-1 and J is TRBJ2-7, with D tentatively TRBD1 (5 bases). V was cut by 0 bases and J by 1 base, with 14 bases left in between. CDR1 SGHRS and CDR2 YFSETQ come from the germline V gene. The CDR3 runs to 16 residues. In DNA, the CDR3 is TGCGCCAGCAGCTTGGTTAGGGGTTCCGATTCCTACGAGCAGTACTTC. Its translation is CASSLVRGSDSYEQYF. Looking up the rest from reference TRBV5-1 and TRBJ2-7 gives the full variable domain: KAGVTQTPRYLIKTRGQQVTLSCSPISGHRSVSWYQQTPGQGLQFLFEYFSETQRNKGNFPGRFSGRQFSNSRSEMNVSTLELGDSALYLCASSLVRGSDSYEQYFGPGTRLTVT.

This clonotype was picked up many times. J is TRBJ2-1 and V is TRBV12-3 or TRBV12-4; 12 nucleotides align to TRBD2. V was clipped by 5 bases and J by 5 bases; unmatched bases: 7. This CDR3 has 16 residues. The CDR3 reads CASSPSGRAVDNEQFF. The CDR3 coding sequence is TGTGCCAGCAGTCCTAGCGGGAGGGCGGTTGACAATGAGCAGTTCTTC.

About this clonotype: Possible read error: a much larger clone is one base away. This chain links TRBV7-9 with TRBJ1-1; possible D gene TRBD1, 5 bases. Germline CDR1 and CDR2: SEHNR and FQNEAQ (reference sequence). The CDR3 is made up of 14 amino acids. V lost 1 base to trimming and J lost 5 bases, with 11 bases between them. The CDR3, as DNA: TGTGCCAGCAGCTTAGTTGGGGGTAAAACTGAAGCTTTCTTT. Protein sequence: CASSLVGGKTEAFF.

This clonotype appeared many times. J is TRBJ2-2 and V is TRBV12-3 or TRBV12-4; D gene unclear. V dropped 3 bases and J dropped 6 bases, with 11 bases sitting between them. The CDR3 covers 14 residues. This CDR3 is CASSFRAGAGELFF. The CDR3, as DNA: TGTGCCAGCAGTTTTCGAGCTGGGGCCGGGGAGCTGTTTTTT.

The V call is TRBV10-3, the J call TRBJ2-3, with TRBD2 as a possible D gene (5 bases). Germline lookup yields CDR1 ENHRY and CDR2 SYGVKD. The CDR3 is made up of 16 amino acids. The V and J ends lost 6 bases and 1 base respectively, with 17 bases between them. As DNA, the CDR3 is TGTGCCATCAGAGCTTGGACCTCGGAGGGCACAGATACGCAGTATTTT. Protein: CAIRAWTSEGTDTQYF.

The sample holds a few counts of this clonotype. For the CDR3, the DNA is TGCAGTGCTAGTCCCAGGTCTTTAAACACTGAAGCTTTCTTT. The encoded protein is CSASPRSLNTEAFF. This chain uses TRBV20-1 with TRBJ1-1; D gene uncertain. The CDR3 sequence is 14 residues long. In germline, CDR1 is DFQATT, CDR2 SNEGSKA (reference sequence). With 3 bases removed from V and 2 bases from J, the gap between germline ends came to 13 bases.

This clonotype was recorded at least ten times. The CDR3 reads CASSFSSGRSGGTGELFF. The CDR3 region has the DNA TGTGCCAGCAGTTTTTCTAGCGGGAGGTCCGGGGGCACCGGGGAGCTGTTTTTT. The rearrangement joins TRBV12-3 or TRBV12-4 to TRBJ2-2; 11 positions agree with TRBD2. The CDR3 extends over 18 amino acids. With V trimmed by 3 bases and J by 4 bases, 10 bases remained unmatched.